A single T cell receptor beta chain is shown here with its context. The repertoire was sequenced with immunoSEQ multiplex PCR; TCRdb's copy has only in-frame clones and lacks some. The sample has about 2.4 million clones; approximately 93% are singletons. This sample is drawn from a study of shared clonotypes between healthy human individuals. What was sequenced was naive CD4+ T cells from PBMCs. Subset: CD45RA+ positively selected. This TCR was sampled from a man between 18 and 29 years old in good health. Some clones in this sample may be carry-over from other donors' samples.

The CDR3 loop reads CASSQRDTQYF. The CDR3 DNA is TGCGCCAGCAGCCAAAGAGATACGCAGTATTTT. The chain links TRBV4-1 to TRBJ2-3; D ambiguous. The CDR3 has 11 amino acids. V was cut by 2 bases and J by 5 bases, with 2 bases left in between. Per the germline V gene, CDR1 is MGHRA and CDR2 is YSYEKL.